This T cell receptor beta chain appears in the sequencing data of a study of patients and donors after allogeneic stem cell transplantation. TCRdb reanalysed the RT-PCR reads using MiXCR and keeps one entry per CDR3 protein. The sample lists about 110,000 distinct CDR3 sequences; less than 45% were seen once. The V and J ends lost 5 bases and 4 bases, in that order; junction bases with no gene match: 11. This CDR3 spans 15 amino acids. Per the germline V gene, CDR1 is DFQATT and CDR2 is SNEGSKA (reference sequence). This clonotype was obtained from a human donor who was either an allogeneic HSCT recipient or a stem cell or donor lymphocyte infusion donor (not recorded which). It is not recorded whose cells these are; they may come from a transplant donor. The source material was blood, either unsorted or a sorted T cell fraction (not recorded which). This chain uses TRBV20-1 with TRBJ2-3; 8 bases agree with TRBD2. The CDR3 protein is CSAPPLAGRSDTQYF. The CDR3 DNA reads TGCAGTGCTCCTCCTTTAGCGGGAAGATCAGATACGCAGTATTTT.